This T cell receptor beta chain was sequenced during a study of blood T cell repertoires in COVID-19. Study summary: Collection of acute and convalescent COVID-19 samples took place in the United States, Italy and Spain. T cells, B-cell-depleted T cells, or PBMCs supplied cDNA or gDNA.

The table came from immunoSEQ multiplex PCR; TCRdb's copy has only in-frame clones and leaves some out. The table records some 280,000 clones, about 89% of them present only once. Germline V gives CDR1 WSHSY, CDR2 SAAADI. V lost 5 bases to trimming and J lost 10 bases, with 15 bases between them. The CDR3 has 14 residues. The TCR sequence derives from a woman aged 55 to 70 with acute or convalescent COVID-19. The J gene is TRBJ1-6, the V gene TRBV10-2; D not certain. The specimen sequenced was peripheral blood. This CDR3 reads CASSLDGVRSPLHF. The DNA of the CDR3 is TGCGCCAGCAGTTTGGACGGGGTAAGGTCACCCCTCCACTTT.